A single T cell receptor (beta chain) is shown here with its context. There are 15 residues in the CDR3. V gave up 0 bases and J gave up 4 bases; unmatched junction bases: 1. The V gene's germline CDR1 is SGDLS and CDR2 YYNGEE. This record comes from a study of blood T cell repertoires in COVID-19. Enrollees, about 18 to 89 years old, lived in about two dozen US areas. Sequencing was performed with immunoSEQ multiplex PCR; in TCRdb, only in-frame clones are kept and a portion is missing. The table lists around 300,000 clones, roughly nine tenths of them singletons. The source is a woman between 40 and 55 years old who had recovered from COVID-19. V and J are TRBV9 and TRBJ2-3; 11 bases match TRBD2. Sample: PBMCs or T cells enriched from blood (not recorded which). In DNA, the CDR3 is TGTGCCAGCAGCGTAGAACTAGCGGGAGCAGATACGCAGTATTTT. Translation: CASSVELAGADTQYF.